The rows below give T cell receptor beta chains drawn from one sample of a study of blood T cell repertoires in COVID-19. Profiling relied on immunoSEQ multiplex PCR, and the TCRdb table lists in-frame clones only, not all of them. The sample has over 55,000 clones, over 70% seen once. Sequenced: peripheral blood. The receptors originated from a man aged 45-60 years with active COVID-19. Both conserved end residues are part of each CDR3.

J	V	length	CDR3
TRBJ1-2	TRBV7-2	13	CASSLGQGNGYTF
TRBJ1-5	TRBV27	16	CASSLSAGVSNQPQHF
TRBJ1-3	TRBV21-1	14	CASSRTGAGNTIYF
TRBJ1-1	TRBV6-2/TRBV6-3	17	CASSYSDRVWGNTEAFF
TRBJ2-1	TRBV10-1	13	CASSEWLPNEQFF
TRBJ1-2	TRBV4-2	14	CASSRQGYNYGYTF
TRBJ2-5	TRBV5-4	15	CASSFRQGTQETQYF
TRBJ1-1	TRBV19	14	CASSIGRDRGLAFF
TRBJ2-7	TRBV5-6	13	CASSLEGFYEQYF
TRBJ1-1	TRBV7-2	14	CASSLSRSNTEAFF
TRBJ2-3	TRBV4-3	16	CASSQEERTSTDTQYF
TRBJ2-7	TRBV28	15	CASSLLGQGQNEQYF
TRBJ1-3	TRBV30	14	CAWTTQTAWNTIYF
TRBJ2-1	TRBV3-1/TRBV3-2	14	CASSQRGAWNEQFF
TRBJ1-6	TRBV5-1	15	CASSRSAGGDSPLHF
TRBJ1-6	TRBV18	13	CASSPDRSSPLHF
TRBJ2-3	TRBV4-2	16	CASSRAARQARDTQYF
TRBJ1-1	TRBV19	8	CASKGERF
TRBJ1-6	TRBV29-1	13	CSVARDSNSPLHF
TRBJ2-1	TRBV11-2	16	CASIMRMERGYNEQFF
TRBJ1-2	TRBV5-4	12	CASSTGLNAYTF
TRBJ2-5	TRBV19	15	CASSIVAESQETQYF
TRBJ1-5	TRBV9	14	CASSVGQLNQPQHF
TRBJ2-1	TRBV14	15	CASSQVAGAFGEQFF
TRBJ1-5	TRBV10-2	13	CASTGQVNQPQHF
TRBJ2-3	TRBV29-1	14	CSAGRTVREDTQYF
TRBJ1-2	TRBV7-2	14	CASSQRTYGRGYTF
TRBJ2-3	TRBV11-3	20	CASSLGGLAGEGTSTDTQYF
TRBJ1-1	TRBV6-2/TRBV6-3	13	CASSKNRGTEAFF
TRBJ2-1	TRBV6-6	12	CASSYSLSEQFF
TRBJ1-4	TRBV7-9	15	CASSFDQGAASKLFF
TRBJ2-1	TRBV18	16	CASSPFGGSSYNEQFF
TRBJ2-7	TRBV5-1	15	CASSYLAGGEPEQYF
TRBJ1-5	TRBV18	15	CASSQGLDSNQPQHF
TRBJ2-7	TRBV10-2	18	CASSEEAELATISYEQYF
TRBJ2-1	TRBV5-1	16	CASSRTWDLSYNEQFF
TRBJ1-1	TRBV27	17	CASSSLDRGTVNTEAFF
TRBJ1-5	TRBV10-3	15	CAISEGQGGHQPQHF
TRBJ2-7	TRBV6-2/TRBV6-3	12	CASSYVGGEQYF
TRBJ1-2	TRBV24-1	13	CATSTQLNYGYTF
TRBJ2-7	TRBV5-1	15	CASSRSSGSSDEQYF
TRBJ2-2	TRBV12-5	16	CASGWGLALNTGELFF
TRBJ2-1	TRBV2	16	CASRAGTSGRVNEQFF
TRBJ2-7	TRBV28	12	CASSLRVNEQYF
TRBJ2-7	TRBV5-4	15	CASSSKQGSGYEQYF
TRBJ2-1	TRBV6-2/TRBV6-3	18	CASSYSPLSSGIYNEQFF
TRBJ1-2	TRBV6-5	14	CASTLLEGARGYTF
TRBJ2-3	TRBV7-8	16	CASSSILAGVTDTQYF